The sequence of this TCR beta chain was determined in a study of blood T cell repertoires in COVID-19. Study summary: T cells, B-cell-depleted T cells, or PBMCs supplied cDNA or gDNA.

Grouping used clinical history reported by participants in a survey and questionnaire. Symptom resolution, clearance, or two negative PCRs marked donors in Cohort 3 as recovered. The V gene's germline CDR1 is SGHTA and CDR2 FQGNSA. CDR3 length: 15 residues. V was shortened by 9 bases and J by 0 bases, with 16 bases between the two germline ends. A single count supports this clone. Produced via immunoSEQ multiplex PCR; TCRdb's table is partial and in-frame only. The repertoire consists of 250,000 to 350,000 clones, with around 90% occurring once and the leading ten covering about 3%. The sequenced material came from PBMCs or T cells enriched from blood (not recorded which). This TCR was recovered from a woman aged 45-65 years who had recovered from COVID-19. The chain joins TRBV7-2 to TRBJ2-3; D is uncertain. CDR3 region: CASGPLGHSTDTQYF. The CDR3, as DNA: TGTGCCAGTGGGCCCCTTGGGCATAGCACAGATACGCAGTATTTT. The full variable domain, with the rest looked up from reference TRBV7-2 and TRBJ2-3, is GAGVSQSPSNKVTEKGKDVELRCDPISGHTALYWYRQSLGQGLEFLIYFQGNSAPDKSGLPSDRFSAERTGGSVSTLTIQRTQQEDSAVYLCASGPLGHSTDTQYFGPGTRLTVL.